A single sample gave rise to the 27 T cell receptor beta chains below, sequenced in a study of blood T cells in healthy people across ages. With a J-beta primer mix and a sample-barcoded 5' primer, a second PCR ran about 7 to 12 cycles. Each CDR3 protein gets one entry after TCRdb re-called the 5' RACE reads with MiXCR. Found here are roughly 1.5 million distinct CDR3 sequences, 42% of them singletons; the top ten hold approximately 4%. The sample consisted of blood. All receptors come from a woman aged 18-29 years in good health.

This clonotype was detected only a few times. V gene TRBV6-5 combines with J gene TRBJ1-1; TRBD1 might be the D (5 bases). V was pared by 6 bases and J by 0 bases, with 17 bases between. The CDR3 runs 16 residues. Germline V gene sequence: CDR1 MNHEY, CDR2 SVGAGI. The CDR3, as DNA: TGTGCCAGCAGCCCAGATCGGGGGACCTTGAACACTGAAGCTTTCTTT. This translates into CASSPDRGTLNTEAFF.

This clonotype was found a few times. The V call is TRBV4-1, the J call TRBJ2-1, with 12 bases matching TRBD2. Germline-derived CDR1 and CDR2 are MGHRA and YSYEKL. Trimming at V came to 0 bases and at J to 0 bases, leaving 6 bases not matched to a gene. This CDR3 is 19 amino acids long. The CDR3 DNA reads as TGCGCCAGCAGCCAAGATGCGCTAGCGGGGGGGAGCTCCTACAATGAGCAGTTCTTC. Protein: CASSQDALAGGSSYNEQFF.

The chain uses TRBV20-1 and TRBJ2-7, with TRBD2 identical over 9 bases. The CDR3 extends over 14 amino acids. CDR1 DFQATT and CDR2 SNEGSKA come from the germline V gene (reference sequence). V gave up 6 bases and J gave up 7 bases; unmatched junction bases: 13. The CDR3 reads CSATSGPGYNEQYF. The CDR3 region has the DNA TGCAGTGCGACTAGCGGACCGGGATACAATGAGCAGTACTTC.

This chain connects TRBV30 to TRBJ1-1; D gene ambiguous. Germline CDR1 reads GTSNPN; CDR2 reads SVGIG (reference sequence). The V and J ends lost 5 bases and 10 bases respectively, with 17 bases between them. The CDR3 covers 12 residues. For the CDR3, the DNA is TGTGCCTGGGACTTGGACGGGCGGGTAGCTTTCTTT. Translation: CAWDLDGRVAFF.

The CDR3 loop reads CASTSGEDRDEQFF. The CDR3 DNA follows: TGTGCCAGCACTAGCGGGGAGGATAGGGATGAGCAGTTCTTC. The chain has TRBV3-1 and TRBJ2-1; 9 bases agree with TRBD2. The CDR3 runs to 14 residues. Trimming at V came to 7 bases and at J to 8 bases, leaving 9 bases not matched to a gene. CDR1 and CDR2 from the germline V gene are LGHDT and YNNKEL (reference sequence).

The J gene is TRBJ2-1, the V gene TRBV12-3 or TRBV12-4, with no clear D. With 0 bases removed from V and 10 bases from J, the gap between germline ends came to 13 bases. This CDR3 is 14 amino acids long. The CDR3 protein is CASSLASRVGEQFF. The CDR3 DNA reads as TGTGCCAGCAGTTTAGCGAGTAGGGTCGGCGAGCAGTTCTTC.

The V gene is TRBV7-2, the J gene TRBJ1-3; D is undetermined. V was shortened by 1 base and J by 0 bases, with 7 bases between the two germline ends. CDR3 size: 15 residues. Germline V gene lookup returns CDR1 SGHTA and CDR2 FQGNSA. CDR3 amino acids: CASSLVPGSGNTIYF. The DNA of the CDR3 is TGTGCCAGCAGCTTAGTACCAGGCTCTGGAAACACCATATATTTT.

This rearrangement joins TRBV12-3 or TRBV12-4 to TRBJ2-7, with no clear D. CDR3 length: 13 residues. The V end lost 5 bases, the J end lost 1 base, and 9 bases lay between the germline ends. The CDR3: CASSNPLSYEQYF. The CDR3 bases are TGTGCCAGCAGTAACCCCCTGTCCTACGAGCAGTACTTC.

The genes are TRBV21-1 and TRBJ2-1. TRBV21-1 is listed as a pseudogene. The CDR3 has 10 residues. Here the CDR3 DNA reads TGTGCCATCCACTACAATGAGCAGTTCTTC. Protein product: CAIHYNEQFF.

This clonotype was picked up a small number of times. The rearrangement uses TRBV12-3 or TRBV12-4 and TRBJ2-2; D might be TRBD1 or TRBD2, each matching 5 bases. V was cut by 6 bases and J by 0 bases, with 17 bases left in between. CDR3 length: 17 amino acids. CDR3: CASSLNPGTANTGELFF. The CDR3 DNA sequence: TGTGCCAGCAGCCTAAATCCAGGGACGGCGAACACCGGGGAGCTGTTTTTT.

The chain recombines TRBV20-1 with TRBJ1-1; 7 nucleotides match TRBD1. Trimming took 4 bases from V and 0 from J; bases not matched to a gene: 8. CDR1 is DFQATT and CDR2 is SNEGSKA in the germline V gene (reference sequence). This CDR3 is 15 amino acids long. Written as DNA, the CDR3 is TGCAGTGCTAACGACAGGGAACGTATGAACACTGAAGCTTTCTTT. It is translated as CSANDRERMNTEAFF.

The chain is built from TRBV10-3 and TRBJ1-2; D unresolved. V dropped 3 bases and J dropped 0 bases, with 14 bases sitting between them. The CDR3 has 16 amino acids. Germline CDR1 and CDR2: ENHRY and SYGVKD. CDR3 nucleotide sequence: TGTGCCATCAGTGATCCCTGGATAGTGTCTAACTATGGCTACACCTTC. Protein product: CAISDPWIVSNYGYTF.

J is TRBJ2-3 and V is TRBV4-2, with 7 bases aligning to TRBD2. CDR1 LGHNA and CDR2 YNFKEQ come from the germline V gene. This CDR3 is built from 15 residues. Losses at the gene ends were 2 bases for V and 1 base for J; bases not matched to a gene: 3. The CDR3 DNA is TGTGCCAGCAGCCAACAGAGCGGGGGCACAGATACGCAGTATTTT. This sequence encodes CASSQQSGGTDTQYF.

The gene calls are TRBV28 and TRBJ1-5; D is perhaps TRBD1 (5 bases). Germline CDR1 and CDR2: MDHEN and SYDVKM. The V gene lost 6 bases and the J gene lost 5 bases, with 17 bases spanning the gap. The CDR3 runs 15 residues. CDR3 DNA sequence: TGTGCCAGCAGCCCACCCGGGGGTGCTGATCAGCCCCAGCATTTT. Residues: CASSPPGGADQPQHF. The full variable domain, its missing parts supplied by reference TRBV28 and TRBJ1-5, is DVKVTQSSRYLVKRTGEKVFLECVQDMDHENMFWYRQDPGLGLRLIYFSYDVKMKEKGDIPEGYSVSREKKERFSLILESASTNQTSMYLCASSPPGGADQPQHFGDGTRLSIL.

This clonotype was observed many times. The rearrangement uses TRBV20-1 and TRBJ1-5, with unresolved D. This CDR3 has 13 residues. V lost 2 bases to trimming and J lost 0 bases, with 5 bases between them. In germline, CDR1 is DFQATT, CDR2 SNEGSKA (reference sequence). The CDR3 loop is CSARRYSNQPQHF. The CDR3, as DNA: TGCAGTGCTAGACGGTATAGCAATCAGCCCCAGCATTTT.

The genes are TRBV20-1 and TRBJ2-3; the D is unclear. Germline values: CDR1 DFQATT, CDR2 SNEGSKA (reference sequence). This CDR3 is 12 amino acids long. V lost 6 bases to trimming and J lost 3 bases, with 10 bases between them. The CDR3 sequence: CSAVGSTDTQYF. DNA for the CDR3: TGCAGTGCAGTAGGATCGACAGATACGCAGTATTTT.

This clonotype was counted many times. The chain joins TRBV12-3 or TRBV12-4 to TRBJ2-5; the D is unclear. The CDR3 is made up of 13 amino acids. Trimming left V 3 bases short and J 5 bases short, with 10 bases between. This CDR3 reads CASSFGDGETQYF. CDR3 nucleotides: TGTGCCAGCAGTTTCGGCGACGGGGAGACCCAGTACTTC.

CDR3: CASRASTSGKLFF. CDR3 nucleotide sequence: TGTGCCAGCAGGGCCTCGACCTCCGGAAAACTGTTTTTT. This chain links TRBV12-3 or TRBV12-4 with TRBJ1-4; no firm D call. The V end was cut by 6 bases, the J end by 10 bases, with 15 bases between. The CDR3 has 13 residues.

The V call is TRBV29-1, the J call TRBJ2-5; 12 bases are shared with TRBD2. The J call could be wrong; TRBJ2-7 is a better fit for the DNA end. The CDR3 spans 16 residues. Per the germline V gene, CDR1 is SQVTM and CDR2 is ANQGSEA. The CDR3 coding sequence is TGCAGCGTTGAAGATAGGTTGACTAGCGGGGGTTACGAGCAGTACTTC. Protein sequence: CSVEDRLTSGGYEQYF.

The V call is TRBV5-6, the J call TRBJ2-5; tentatively, D is TRBD2 (6 bases). Germline CDR1 is SGHDT and CDR2 is YYEEEE. This CDR3 region has 16 residues. Trimming shortened V by 3 bases and J by 2 bases, and 17 bases separated the two germline ends. This CDR3 reads CASSSRRLAIQETQYF. The CDR3 coding sequence is TGTGCCAGCAGCTCCCGAAGGCTAGCGATACAAGAGACCCAGTACTTC.

The V call is TRBV20-1, the J call TRBJ1-4; TRBD1 matches 7 bases. The trim removed 3 bases at V and 8 bases at J, leaving 9 bases unmatched. The CDR3 totals 14 residues. Germline lookup yields CDR1 DFQATT and CDR2 SNEGSKA (reference sequence). DNA for the CDR3: TGCAGTGCTAGCGCTGGCAGGGGGAGGGAAAAACTGTTTTTT. This gives the protein CSASAGRGREKLFF.

This chain connects TRBV9 to TRBJ2-4; D gene ambiguous. The germline V gene encodes CDR1 SGDLS and CDR2 YYNGEE. The CDR3 totals 14 residues. V was cut by 0 bases and J by 2 bases, with 6 bases left in between. Here the CDR3 DNA reads TGTGCCAGCAGCGTAGATGGAACCAAAAACATTCAGTACTTC. Amino acid sequence: CASSVDGTKNIQYF.

This clonotype was counted once. The chain carries TRBV20-1 and TRBJ2-7; possibly TRBD1 or TRBD2 for D (5 bases each). This CDR3 contains 13 residues. The germline V and J ends were trimmed by 1 base and 7 bases, with 14 bases remaining between them. Germline CDR1 DFQATT, CDR2 SNEGSKA (reference sequence). DNA of the CDR3: TGCAGTGCTAGAGGGGACGGGACCAGGGAGCAGTACTTC. This encodes CSARGDGTREQYF.

The table lists this clonotype with a count of one. The chain is built from TRBV7-8 and TRBJ2-3, with 12 positions matching TRBD2. With 6 bases clipped from V and 2 bases from J, the junction kept 12 bases outside the gene matches. The germline CDR1 and CDR2 sequences are SGHVS and FQNEAQ. This CDR3 is 18 amino acids long. The CDR3 DNA is TGTGCCAGCAGTCCCTGGGCTAGCGGGAGGGAGTCCACAGATACGCAGTATTTT. Its translation is CASSPWASGRESTDTQYF.

This rearrangement joins TRBV20-1 to TRBJ2-7; weak D call: TRBD1 (5 bases). The J call may not be correct, given that the DNA end is closer to TRBJ2-4. CDR3 length equals 19 residues. Germline CDR1 and CDR2: DFQATT and SNEGSKA (reference sequence). CDR3: CSARDRALTAVPAKNIQYF. CDR3 DNA: TGCAGTGCTAGAGATAGGGCCTTGACAGCCGTCCCAGCCAAAAACATTCAGTACTTC.

V gene TRBV20-1 combines with J gene TRBJ2-3; 8 bases agree with TRBD1. CDR3 length: 17 residues. Trimming took 0 bases from V and 1 from J; bases not matched to a gene: 9. In germline, CDR1 is DFQATT, CDR2 SNEGSKA (reference sequence). Here the CDR3 reads CSARDRRQGWGTDTQYF. The CDR3 bases are TGCAGTGCTAGAGATAGGCGACAGGGGTGGGGCACAGATACGCAGTATTTT.

V usage is TRBV7-9 and J usage is TRBJ2-1; 8 bases are a match to TRBD1. The CDR3 is 15 amino acids. J gave up 5 bases and V 5 bases, and 8 bases lay outside the gene matches. Germline V CDR1 and CDR2: SEHNR, FQNEAQ (reference sequence). The CDR3 nucleotides read TGTGCCAGCAGCACCGGGACAGGAGCCAACAATGAGCAGTTCTTC. This codes for CASSTGTGANNEQFF.